Each of the 8 T cell receptor beta chains below was sequenced from the same sample in a study of glioma-infiltrating T cells. Using RNA template, CDR3s of TCR alpha and beta were amplified with iRepertoire arm-PCR. TCRdb re-analysed the multiplex PCR reads in MiXCR, keeping a single row per CDR3 protein. The sample includes around 43,000 distinct CDR3 sequences, around 24% of them seen just once. Sequenced: glioma tissue, nonneoplastic brain tissue, or PBMCs (not recorded which). Receptor source: a human donor with low-grade glioma or glioblastoma, undergoing nonglioma brain surgery, or in good health (not recorded which).

The CDR3 sequence is CASSLTRAGELFF. The CDR3 DNA is TGTGCCAGCAGCTTAACCCGTGCCGGGGAGCTGTTTTTT. The gene calls are TRBV7-3 and TRBJ2-2; no clear D. The CDR3 has 13 residues. V was clipped by 0 bases and J by 6 bases, with 5 bases between them. Germline CDR1 reads SGHTA; CDR2 reads FQGTGA. Drawing the rest from reference TRBV7-3 and TRBJ2-2, the complete variable domain is GAGVSQTPSNKVTEKGKYVELRCDPISGHTALYWYRQSLGQGPEFLIYFQGTGAADDSGLPNDRFFAVRPEGSVSTLKIQRTERGDSAVYLCASSLTRAGELFFGEGSRLTVL.

This clonotype turned up a few times. V usage is TRBV5-8 and J usage is TRBJ2-6; D remains unclear. The CDR3 runs to 16 residues. V lost 1 base to trimming and J lost 0 bases, with 8 bases between them. Germline loops: CDR1 SGHTS, CDR2 YDEGEE. CDR3 in DNA: TGTGCCAGCAGCTTGCGGACCGCCTCTGGGGCCAACGTCCTGACTTTC. Translation: CASSLRTASGANVLTF.

This clonotype was counted at least ten times. This rearrangement joins TRBV29-1 to TRBJ2-7; 9 nucleotides align to TRBD1. The J segment lost 2 bases and the V segment lost 5 bases, leaving 7 bases of the junction unmatched. The V gene's germline CDR1 is SQVTM and CDR2 ANQGSEA. The CDR3 loop spans 14 amino acids. CDR3 nucleotide sequence: TGCAGCGTTATACGGGACAGGGAACCCTACGAGCAGTACTTC. Translated, it gives CSVIRDREPYEQYF.

This clonotype was picked up many times. J is TRBJ1-6 and V is TRBV19; TRBD1 matches at 7 bases. Germline assignment: CDR1 LNHDA and CDR2 SQIVND (reference sequence). The CDR3 is 14 amino acids. Trimming at V came to 10 bases and at J to 5 bases, leaving 8 bases not matched to a gene. The DNA of the CDR3 is TGTGCCACCACAGCGGGACAGCATAATTCACCCCTCCACTTT. Translated: CATTAGQHNSPLHF.

This clonotype has a count of ten or more. This chain connects TRBV3-1 to TRBJ1-5; no reliable D call. Germline V gene sequence: CDR1 LGHDT, CDR2 YNNKEL (reference sequence). Trimming removed 1 base from V and 6 bases from J, with 10 bases in between. The CDR3 runs to 14 residues. DNA of the CDR3: TGTGCCAGCAGCCAAGGGTTTTCTGGTCAGCCCCAGCATTTT. This gives the protein CASSQGFSGQPQHF.

This rearrangement joins TRBV19 to TRBJ2-5, with D possibly matching TRBD1 (5 bases). The CDR3 consists of 12 residues. V was cut by 10 bases and J by 4 bases, with 13 bases left in between. Germline V gene data show CDR1 as LNHDA and CDR2 as SQIVND (reference sequence). CDR3 DNA sequence: TGTGCCATTAGAACAAGGGGAGAGACCCAGTACTTC. It yields the protein CAIRTRGETQYF.

This clonotype has ten or more counts. The rearrangement joins TRBV12-3 or TRBV12-4 to TRBJ1-1; 7 bases line up with TRBD1. This CDR3 is built from 16 residues. With V trimmed by 6 bases and J by 0 bases, 10 bases remained unmatched. In nucleotides, the CDR3 is TGTGCCAGCAGCGGGACAGCCAAGCCTTTGAACACTGAAGCTTTCTTT. This sequence encodes CASSGTAKPLNTEAFF.

J is TRBJ1-1 and V is TRBV7-9; 7 bases fit TRBD1. The trim removed 5 bases at V and 5 bases at J, leaving 5 bases unmatched. The CDR3 is made up of 13 amino acids. Germline values: CDR1 SEHNR, CDR2 FQNEAQ (reference sequence). The CDR3 protein is CASSATGVTEAFF. The CDR3, as DNA: TGTGCCAGCAGCGCTACAGGGGTTACTGAAGCTTTCTTT.